This TCR beta chain was captured in a study of T cells in Graves' hyperthyroidism and ophthalmopathy. General study results and limits: A model of 13 V-J features distinguished ophthalmopathy from stable hyperthyroidism. The blood repertoire included most of the expanded thyroid clonotypes above 0.001.

The CDR3 runs 14 residues. V shed 6 bases and J shed 3 bases, with 14 bases lying between them. Germline-derived CDR1 and CDR2 are LGHDT and YNNKEL (reference sequence). This clonotype was observed many times. As yet, its antigen is unknown. Authors of the study amplified TCR beta CDR3 regions from RNA transcripts. HTBI primers were used for first-round RT-PCR of the TCR CDR3. A single record per CDR3 protein comes from TCRdb applying MiXCR to the multiplex PCR reads. The data show some 500,000 distinct CDR3 sequences, roughly 14% seen once. Stable Graves' hyperthyroidism meant no ophthalmopathy progression within 18 months. Thyroid ultrasound, orbital computed tomography, clinical symptoms, and serum thyroxine and TRAb underpinned diagnoses.

The chain uses TRBV3-1 and TRBJ1-1; D not certain. Sample: blood. The TCR sequence derives from a woman under 30 with Graves' hyperthyroidism. As DNA, the CDR3 is TGTGCCAGCAGATTCGGGGTTGCGGACACTGAAGCTTTCTTT. Protein: CASRFGVADTEAFF.